Following are 18 T cell receptor beta chains from one sample sequenced in a study of blood T cell repertoires in COVID-19. The method was immunoSEQ multiplex PCR; TCRdb's version includes in-frame clones alone and lacks a portion of them. This table holds about 140,000 clones, approximately 85% found once. The specimen was peripheral blood. These TCRs come from a human donor with acute or convalescent COVID-19. The donor label of this sample is uncertain.

The rearrangement joins TRBV28 to TRBJ1-6, with unresolved D. This CDR3 spans 13 amino acids. Germline V gene lookup returns CDR1 MDHEN and CDR2 SYDVKM. Trimming stripped 7 bases from V and 8 bases from J, with 12 bases between. This CDR3 is CASTSQLDSPLHF. CDR3 nucleotide sequence: TGTGCCAGCACGTCCCAACTCGATTCACCCCTCCACTTT.

The chain combines TRBV6-5 with TRBJ1-1, with a tentative D call TRBD1 (5 bases). The CDR3 has 14 residues. The germline V gene encodes CDR1 MNHEY and CDR2 SVGAGI. V dropped 6 bases and J dropped 4 bases, with 15 bases sitting between them. The CDR3 sequence is CASSRRGGTTEAFF. The CDR3 coding sequence is TGTGCCAGCAGCCGCCGTGGGGGGACCACTGAAGCTTTCTTT.

This chain links TRBV28 with TRBJ2-3, with TRBD2 identical over 9 bases. The CDR3 length is 15 residues. The trim removed 3 bases at V and 3 bases at J, leaving 4 bases unmatched. Germline CDR1 is MDHEN and CDR2 is SYDVKM. CDR3 region: CASSFLAGDTDTQYF. The CDR3 nucleotides read TGTGCCAGCAGTTTTTTAGCGGGAGATACAGATACGCAGTATTTT.

The chain carries TRBV2 and TRBJ2-7; TRBD1 aligns across 8 bases. The CDR3 consists of 15 residues. V lost 5 bases to trimming and J lost 2 bases; unmatched junction nucleotides: 8. The V gene's germline CDR1 is SNHLY and CDR2 FYNNEI. CDR3 bases: TGTGCCAGCAGTTCGGACAGGGCTACTACCTACGAGCAGTACTTC. Translated, it gives CASSSDRATTYEQYF. Complete variable domain (other parts from reference TRBV2 and TRBJ2-7): EPEVTQTPSHQVTQMGQEVILRCVPISNHLYFYWYRQILGQKVEFLVSFYNNEISEKSEIFDDQFSVERPDGSNFTLKIRSTKLEDSAMYFCASSSDRATTYEQYFGPGTRLTVT.

The chain is built from TRBV15 and TRBJ2-1, with 7 bases that match TRBD2. The CDR3 has 15 amino acids. CDR1 LNHNV and CDR2 YYDKDF come from the germline V gene (reference sequence). V trimming: 1 base; J trimming: 10 bases; junction bases outside the gene matches: 10. The CDR3 DNA reads as TGTGCCACCAGCAGAGCCGGCGGGAGCTCAGGGGAGCAGTTCTTC. It yields the protein CATSRAGGSSGEQFF.

The V call is TRBV27, the J call TRBJ2-1, with D perhaps TRBD2 (5 bases). Trimming took off 4 bases at V and 7 bases at J, with 17 bases between the two ends. The CDR3 loop spans 15 amino acids. The germline CDR1 and CDR2 sequences are MNHEY and SMNVEV (reference sequence). CDR3 DNA: TGTGCCAGCAGTTCCTACCTCGGGAACGCGAATGAGCAGTTCTTC. Protein: CASSSYLGNANEQFF.

The chain joins TRBV7-3 to TRBJ2-1; D gene uncertain. The CDR3 is made up of 13 amino acids. Trimming cost V 5 bases and J 4 bases, with 9 bases left between them. Germline values: CDR1 SGHTA, CDR2 FQGTGA. For the CDR3, the DNA is TGTGCCAGCAGCCCTAGACCATACAATGAGCAGTTCTTC. This gives the protein CASSPRPYNEQFF. Full variable domain (missing parts from reference TRBV7-3 and TRBJ2-1): GAGVSQTPSNKVTEKGKYVELRCDPISGHTALYWYRQSLGQGPEFLIYFQGTGAADDSGLPNDRFFAVRPEGSVSTLKIQRTERGDSAVYLCASSPRPYNEQFFGPGTRLTVL.

The chain carries TRBV29-1 and TRBJ1-2, with D possibly TRBD1 on 5 matching bases. This CDR3 is 12 amino acids long. The V end was cut by 4 bases, the J end by 3 bases, with 9 bases between. The V gene's germline CDR1 is SQVTM and CDR2 ANQGSEA. CDR3 in DNA: TGCAGCGTTGGTGGAGGGGACTATGGCTACACCTTC. Its protein product is CSVGGGDYGYTF.

In this sample, this clone turned up once. J is TRBJ1-2 and V is TRBV7-3; 9 bases line up with TRBD1. Germline values: CDR1 SGHTA, CDR2 FQGTGA. V lost 5 bases and J lost 0; bases outside the gene matches: 4. This CDR3 has 15 amino acids. The CDR3 reads CASSTTGGPNYGYTF. CDR3 nucleotides: TGTGCCAGCAGCACCACAGGGGGCCCTAACTATGGCTACACCTTC.

DNA for the CDR3: TGTGCCAGCAGCTTGGATTCAGGGGGCGCGGGGTATGGCTACACCTTC. Protein product: CASSLDSGGAGYGYTF. J is TRBJ1-2 and V is TRBV5-4; 8 positions agree with TRBD1. With 0 bases clipped from V and 5 bases from J, the junction kept 9 bases outside the gene matches. Germline V gives CDR1 SGHNT, CDR2 YYREEE (reference sequence). The length of the CDR3 is 16 residues.

The V call is TRBV6-5, the J call TRBJ1-1, with 7 bases that match TRBD1. The V gene end was trimmed by 6 bases and the J gene end by 0 bases; junction bases not matched to a gene: 7. The CDR3 loop spans 15 amino acids. The germline CDR1 and CDR2 sequences are MNHEY and SVGAGI. The CDR3 nucleotides are TGTGCCAGCAGGACACACAGGGGAATGAACACTGAAGCTTTCTTT. Residues: CASRTHRGMNTEAFF.

The V and J genes are TRBV10-3 and TRBJ1-5, with D tentatively TRBD1 (5 bases). Trimming stripped 3 bases from V and 2 bases from J, with 5 bases between. This CDR3 comprises 13 residues. Per germline, CDR1 ENHRY and CDR2 SYGVKD. Here the CDR3 reads CAISEGGNQPQHF. The CDR3, as DNA: TGTGCCATCAGTGAAGGGGGCAATCAGCCCCAGCATTTT.

The chain has TRBV4-2 and TRBJ2-2; TRBD1 aligns across 9 bases. This CDR3 is 16 amino acids long. The germline V gene encodes CDR1 LGHNA and CDR2 YNFKEQ. J gave up 6 bases and V 4 bases, and 9 bases lay outside the gene matches. This chain's CDR3 is CASSLYRGRVAGELFF. CDR3 coding DNA: TGTGCCAGCAGCCTATACAGGGGGCGCGTAGCCGGGGAGCTGTTTTTT.

The chain links TRBV24-1 to TRBJ2-5; 10 bases are a match to TRBD2. The CDR3 contains 20 residues. Trimming took 4 bases from V and 2 from J; bases not matched to a gene: 18. The germline V gene has CDR1 KGHDR and CDR2 SFDVKD. CDR3: CATSDPESLTSGVPQETQYF. The CDR3 region has the DNA TGTGCCACCAGTGACCCTGAGTCCCTTACTAGCGGGGTGCCACAAGAGACCCAGTACTTC.

This clone was recorded a few times. The rearrangement links TRBV14 to TRBJ2-3; 8 nucleotides match TRBD1. The CDR3 is made up of 16 amino acids. CDR1 is SGHDN and CDR2 is FVKESK in the germline V gene. The trim removed 4 bases at V and 3 bases at J, leaving 9 bases unmatched. The DNA of the CDR3 is TGTGCCAGCAGCCGCTTACAGGGGGGAACGACAGATACGCAGTATTTT. This encodes CASSRLQGGTTDTQYF.

CDR3 bases: TGTGCCAGCAGTGATGAGGAGCTAGGGAGGGGTGAAGCTTTCTTT. Its translation: CASSDEELGRGEAFF. The chain recombines TRBV2 with TRBJ1-1; D might be TRBD1 (5 bases). Trimming pared 3 bases from V and 7 bases from J, leaving 18 bases between. The CDR3 is made up of 15 amino acids. Germline V gene data show CDR1 as SNHLY and CDR2 as FYNNEI.

The chain is built from TRBV5-1 and TRBJ1-6; a possible D gene is TRBD1 (5 bases). The CDR3 spans 15 residues. CDR1 and CDR2 from the germline V gene are SGHRS and YFSETQ. Trimming removed 4 bases at V and 6 bases at J, with 14 bases between. In DNA form, the CDR3 reads TGCGCCAGCAGCCCAAACACGGGGGTTAATTCACCCCTCCACTTT. It yields the protein CASSPNTGVNSPLHF.

This chain connects TRBV7-2 to TRBJ1-1; D is possibly TRBD1 (6 bases). The CDR3 contains 15 residues. The ends were cut back, 6 bases at V and 4 bases at J, with 18 bases in the middle. The germline V gene encodes CDR1 SGHTA and CDR2 FQGNSA. The CDR3 protein is CASSYKGGGSTEAFF. CDR3 DNA sequence: TGTGCCAGCAGTTATAAGGGGGGGGGTAGCACTGAAGCTTTCTTT.